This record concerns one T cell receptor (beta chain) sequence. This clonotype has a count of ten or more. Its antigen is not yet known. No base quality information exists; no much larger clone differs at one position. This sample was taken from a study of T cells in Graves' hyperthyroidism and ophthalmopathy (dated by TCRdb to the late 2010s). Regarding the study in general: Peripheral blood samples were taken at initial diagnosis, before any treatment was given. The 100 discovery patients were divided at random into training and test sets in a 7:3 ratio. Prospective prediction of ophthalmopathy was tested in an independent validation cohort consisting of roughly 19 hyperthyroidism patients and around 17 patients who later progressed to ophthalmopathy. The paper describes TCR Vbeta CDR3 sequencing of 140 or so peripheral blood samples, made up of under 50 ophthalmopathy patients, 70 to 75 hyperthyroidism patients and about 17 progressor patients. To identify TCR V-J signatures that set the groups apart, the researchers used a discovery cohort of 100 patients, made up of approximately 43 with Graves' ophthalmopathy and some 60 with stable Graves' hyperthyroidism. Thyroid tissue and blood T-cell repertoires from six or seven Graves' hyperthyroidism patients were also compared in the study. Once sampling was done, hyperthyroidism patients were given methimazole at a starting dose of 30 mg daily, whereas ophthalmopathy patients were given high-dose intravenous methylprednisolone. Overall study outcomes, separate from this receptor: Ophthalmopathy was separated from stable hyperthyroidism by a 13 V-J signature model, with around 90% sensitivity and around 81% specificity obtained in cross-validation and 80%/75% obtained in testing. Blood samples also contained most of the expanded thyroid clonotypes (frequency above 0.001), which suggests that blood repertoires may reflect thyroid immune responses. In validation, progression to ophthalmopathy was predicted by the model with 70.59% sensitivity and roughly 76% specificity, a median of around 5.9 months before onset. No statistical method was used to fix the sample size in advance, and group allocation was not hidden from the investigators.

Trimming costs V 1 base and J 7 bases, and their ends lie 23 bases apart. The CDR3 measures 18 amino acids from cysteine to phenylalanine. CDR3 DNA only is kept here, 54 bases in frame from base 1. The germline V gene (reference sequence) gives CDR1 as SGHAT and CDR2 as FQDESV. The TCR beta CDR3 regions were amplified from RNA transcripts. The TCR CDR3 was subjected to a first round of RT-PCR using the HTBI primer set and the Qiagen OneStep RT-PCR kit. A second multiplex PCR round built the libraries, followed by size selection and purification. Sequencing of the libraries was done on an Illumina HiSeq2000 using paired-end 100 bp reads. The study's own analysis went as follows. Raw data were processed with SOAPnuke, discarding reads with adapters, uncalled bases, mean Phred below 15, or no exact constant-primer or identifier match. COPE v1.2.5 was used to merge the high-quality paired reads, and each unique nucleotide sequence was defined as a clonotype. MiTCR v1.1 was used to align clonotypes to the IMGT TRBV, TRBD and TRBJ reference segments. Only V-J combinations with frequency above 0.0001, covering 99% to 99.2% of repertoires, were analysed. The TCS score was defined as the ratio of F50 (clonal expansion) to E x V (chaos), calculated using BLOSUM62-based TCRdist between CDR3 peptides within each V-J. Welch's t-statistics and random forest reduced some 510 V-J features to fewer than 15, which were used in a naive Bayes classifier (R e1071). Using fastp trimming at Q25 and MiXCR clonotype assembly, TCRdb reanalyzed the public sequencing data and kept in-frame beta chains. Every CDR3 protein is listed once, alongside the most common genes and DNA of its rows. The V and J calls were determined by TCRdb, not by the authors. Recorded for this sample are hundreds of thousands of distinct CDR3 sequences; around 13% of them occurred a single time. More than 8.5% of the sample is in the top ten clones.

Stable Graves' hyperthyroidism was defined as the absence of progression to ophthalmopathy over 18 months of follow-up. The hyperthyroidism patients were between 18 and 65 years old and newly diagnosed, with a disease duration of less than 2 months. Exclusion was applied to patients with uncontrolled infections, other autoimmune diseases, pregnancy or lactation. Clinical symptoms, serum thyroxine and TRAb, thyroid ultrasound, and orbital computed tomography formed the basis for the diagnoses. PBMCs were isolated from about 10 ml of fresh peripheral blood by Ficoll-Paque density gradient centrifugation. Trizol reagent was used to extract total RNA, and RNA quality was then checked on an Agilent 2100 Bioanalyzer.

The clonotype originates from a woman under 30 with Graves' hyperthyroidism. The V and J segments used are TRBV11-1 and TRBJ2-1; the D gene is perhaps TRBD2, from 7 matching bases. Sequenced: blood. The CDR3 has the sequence CASSLEGGGPGKWNEQFF. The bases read TGTGCCAGCAGCTTAGAGGGGGGGGGGCCAGGGAAATGGAATGAGCAGTTCTTC.